These 29 T cell receptor beta chains came from one sample sequenced in a study of technical replicates of blood from several donors. The table came from immunoSEQ multiplex PCR; TCRdb's copy has only in-frame clones and leaves some out. The sample has approximately 70,000 clones, just over 90% seen once. Sample: PBMCs. Source of these receptors: a human donor in good health. Some clones in this sample may be carry-over from other donors' samples.

On this clone: Different DNA sequences within this sample yield the same CDR3. This sequence joins TRBV6-5 and TRBJ2-3; D gene uncertain. Trimming cost V 0 bases and J 1 base, with 8 bases left between them. Germline lookup yields CDR1 MNHEY and CDR2 SVGAGI. The CDR3 is 15 residues long. The CDR3: CASSYSGRRTDTQYF. The CDR3 DNA reads TGTGCCAGCAGTTACTCCGGCAGGCGCACAGATACGCAGTATTTT.

The rearrangement links TRBV19 to TRBJ2-7; 9 bases agree with TRBD2. With 3 bases clipped from V and 2 bases from J, the junction kept 5 bases outside the gene matches. The CDR3 extends over 15 amino acids. Germline CDR1 is LNHDA and CDR2 is SQIVND (reference sequence). Written as DNA, the CDR3 is TGTGCCAGTAGTATCCTGGCGGGAGGGCCCTACGAGCAGTACTTC. Encoded protein: CASSILAGGPYEQYF.

This rearrangement joins TRBV25-1 to TRBJ2-1; a possible D gene is TRBD1 (5 bases). Germline-derived CDR1 and CDR2 are MGHDK and SYGVNS. Deletions cut 4 bases from V and 0 bases from J, with 13 bases between. CDR3 length equals 16 residues. This CDR3 is CASSGGGLSSYNEQFF. CDR3 bases: TGTGCCAGCAGTGGGGGCGGTCTTAGCTCCTACAATGAGCAGTTCTTC.

V is TRBV9 and J is TRBJ2-3; TRBD2 agrees at 15 bases. With V trimmed by 3 bases and J by 3 bases, 5 bases remained unmatched. Germline-derived CDR1 and CDR2 are SGDLS and YYNGEE. The CDR3 runs to 17 residues. CDR3 in DNA: TGTGCCAGCAGCGGGGGGACTAGCGGGAGGTGGACAGATACGCAGTATTTT. This sequence encodes CASSGGTSGRWTDTQYF.

The gene calls are TRBV18 and TRBJ2-5, with 7 nucleotides matching TRBD1. The CDR3 is 14 residues long. The V segment lost 0 bases and the J segment 5 bases; nucleotides outside the gene matches: 3. Germline CDR1 and CDR2: KGHSH and LQKENI. The CDR3 bases are TGTGCCAGCTCACCACCAGGGGGCCGGGAGACCCAGTACTTC. This codes for CASSPPGGRETQYF.

The count of this clone is one. This chain links TRBV5-4 with TRBJ2-5; 14 nucleotides match TRBD2. CDR3 length: 16 residues. Trimming at V came to 0 bases and at J to 5 bases, leaving 3 bases not matched to a gene. CDR1 and CDR2 from the germline V gene are SGHNT and YYREEE (reference sequence). The chain's CDR3 is CASSLGTSGGRETQYF. The CDR3 DNA reads TGTGCCAGCAGCTTGGGGACTAGCGGGGGGCGGGAGACCCAGTACTTC. The variable domain in full, with the rest retrieved from reference TRBV5-4 and TRBJ2-5, is ETGVTQSPTHLIKTRGQQVTLRCSSQSGHNTVSWYQQALGQGPQFIFQYYREEENGRGNFPPRFSGLQFPNYSSELNVNALELDDSALYLCASSLGTSGGRETQYFGPGTRLLVL.

The chain combines TRBV19 with TRBJ1-1, with 7 bases aligning to TRBD1. With V trimmed by 6 bases and J by 0 bases, 10 bases remained unmatched. Germline V CDR1 and CDR2: LNHDA, SQIVND (reference sequence). The CDR3 totals 16 residues. CDR3 bases: TGTGCCAGTAGAAGGAGGGGGCAAGGTCTGAACACTGAAGCTTTCTTT. It translates to CASRRRGQGLNTEAFF.

The chain has TRBV9 and TRBJ2-7; tentative D call: TRBD2 (5 bases). Germline CDR1 SGDLS, CDR2 YYNGEE. V dropped 4 bases and J dropped 4 bases, with 18 bases sitting between them. The CDR3 is made up of 15 amino acids. CDR3 nucleotide sequence: TGTGCCAGCAGCCCCGAGGAGGCTCCTAGGTACGAGCAGTACTTC. Protein sequence: CASSPEEAPRYEQYF.

The chain carries TRBV27 and TRBJ1-5; possibly TRBD1 for D (5 bases). This CDR3 is 12 amino acids long. With 6 bases removed from V and 9 bases from J, the gap between germline ends came to 12 bases. Germline V gene lookup returns CDR1 MNHEY and CDR2 SMNVEV (reference sequence). The CDR3 loop is CASSTAGMPQHF. For the CDR3, the DNA is TGTGCCAGCAGCACTGCAGGGATGCCCCAGCATTTT.

This chain uses TRBV19 with TRBJ1-5; TRBD1 matches at 7 bases. The CDR3 contains 15 residues. V was pared by 2 bases and J by 4 bases, with 5 bases of the junction left unmatched. Germline lookup yields CDR1 LNHDA and CDR2 SQIVND (reference sequence). CDR3 nucleotide sequence: TGTGCCAGTAGTATAATTGGGACAGAAAATCAGCCCCAGCATTTT. Translation: CASSIIGTENQPQHF.

The J gene is TRBJ1-2, the V gene TRBV4-1; 8 nucleotides match TRBD1. The CDR3 is 16 residues long. CDR1 MGHRA and CDR2 YSYEKL come from the germline V gene. Trimming at V came to 3 bases and at J to 6 bases, leaving 12 bases not matched to a gene. The CDR3 sequence: CASSHRTTGDLDGYTF. For the CDR3, the DNA is TGCGCCAGCAGCCACCGAACGACAGGGGACTTAGATGGCTACACCTTC.

The chain recombines TRBV29-1 with TRBJ2-7; D not resolved. V gave up 7 bases and J gave up 2 bases, with 12 bases separating them. CDR1 and CDR2 (germline): SQVTM, ANQGSEA. This CDR3 comprises 12 residues. CDR3 nucleotide sequence: TGCAGCGGGATCACAGCCACCTACGAGCAGTACTTC. Translating gives CSGITATYEQYF.

This chain connects TRBV7-8 to TRBJ2-7, with 10 bases lining up with TRBD2. Germline V CDR1 and CDR2: SGHVS, FQNEAQ. This CDR3 has 14 amino acids. Trimming removed 1 base from V and 7 bases from J; junction bases left unmatched: 4. CDR3 protein: CASSLGLAGDEQYF. In nucleotides, the CDR3 is TGTGCCAGCAGCTTAGGGCTAGCGGGAGATGAGCAGTACTTC.

This sequence joins TRBV27 and TRBJ2-5, with no clear D. V shed 3 bases and J shed 5 bases, with 28 bases lying between them. This CDR3 has 19 amino acids. CDR1 and CDR2 (germline): MNHEY, SMNVEV (reference sequence). CDR3 bases: TGTGCCAGCAGTTTTGCGGCATTGACGCGAAAGACTGCAATCGAGACCCAGTACTTC. Translation gives CASSFAALTRKTAIETQYF.

The genes are TRBV9 and TRBJ2-2; TRBD1 matches at 7 bases. The CDR3 sequence is 15 residues long. V shed 5 bases, J shed 4 bases, and the junction held 8 bases outside the gene matches. In germline, CDR1 is SGDLS, CDR2 YYNGEE. CDR3 in amino acids: CASSAGGMGTGELFF. The CDR3 nucleotides are TGTGCCAGCAGTGCAGGGGGTATGGGCACCGGGGAGCTGTTTTTT.

The genes are TRBV2 and TRBJ2-1; 11 bases line up with TRBD2. The CDR3 totals 18 residues. Per the germline V gene, CDR1 is SNHLY and CDR2 is FYNNEI. After removal of 8 bases from V and 0 bases from J, the junction contained 12 bases not matched to a gene. The CDR3, as DNA: TGTGCCAGCGGGGGGCCGACTAGCGGGGTATCCTCCTACAATGAGCAGTTCTTC. Its protein product is CASGGPTSGVSSYNEQFF.

In this sample, this clone turned up once. V is TRBV7-3 and J is TRBJ2-2, with 7 bases lining up with TRBD2. After removal of 5 bases from V and 4 bases from J, the junction contained 7 bases not matched to a gene. The CDR3 loop spans 15 amino acids. Germline loops: CDR1 SGHTA, CDR2 FQGTGA. The CDR3 sequence: CASSLGGRGTGELFF. CDR3 bases: TGTGCCAGCAGCCTCGGCGGGAGAGGCACCGGGGAGCTGTTTTTT.

V usage is TRBV5-1 and J usage is TRBJ2-7; 8 bases fit TRBD1. CDR1 and CDR2 from the germline V gene are SGHRS and YFSETQ. Trimming took 0 bases from V and 3 from J; bases not matched to a gene: 2. The CDR3 is 14 residues long. Here the CDR3 DNA reads TGCGCCAGCAGCTTGGTAGGACAGGGCTACGAGCAGTACTTC. Translation: CASSLVGQGYEQYF.

The chain employs TRBV19 and TRBJ2-2; 7 bases match TRBD2. The CDR3 extends over 14 amino acids. Germline V CDR1 and CDR2: LNHDA, SQIVND (reference sequence). J was trimmed by 6 bases and V by 4 bases; bases with no gene match: 5. The CDR3 sequence: CASSTWGGPGELFF. The CDR3 DNA sequence: TGTGCCAGTAGTACCTGGGGGGGACCCGGGGAGCTGTTTTTT. Combining the CDR3 with reference TRBV19 and TRBJ2-2 gives the whole variable domain DGGITQSPKYLFRKEGQNVTLSCEQNLNHDAMYWYRQDPGQGLRLIYYSQIVNDFQKGDIAEGYSVSREKKESFPLTVTSAQKNPTAFYLCASSTWGGPGELFFGEGSRLTVL.

The rearrangement uses TRBV5-1 and TRBJ2-3; 8 bases fit TRBD2. V shed 3 bases, J shed 5 bases, and the junction held 8 bases outside the gene matches. The CDR3 runs to 15 residues. The germline gives CDR1 SGHRS, CDR2 YFSETQ. The CDR3 reads CASSSTAGDRDTQYF. The DNA of the CDR3 is TGCGCCAGCAGCTCGACAGCGGGAGATAGAGATACGCAGTATTTT.

This rearrangement joins TRBV5-1 to TRBJ2-3; TRBD2 might be the D (5 bases). Trimming left V 5 bases short and J 5 bases short, with 12 bases between. The CDR3 totals 13 residues. Germline CDR1 and CDR2: SGHRS and YFSETQ. Here the CDR3 reads CASSYELEDTQYF. The CDR3 DNA reads as TGCGCCAGCAGTTACGAACTAGAAGATACGCAGTATTTT.

About this clone: The sample carries other DNA sequences with the same CDR3. The V and J genes are TRBV7-6 and TRBJ2-1; possible D gene TRBD2, 5 bases. Trimming pared 2 bases from V and 2 bases from J, leaving 16 bases between. Per germline, CDR1 SGHVS and CDR2 FNYEAQ. This CDR3 contains 17 residues. In DNA form, the CDR3 reads TGTGCCAGCAGCTTATTAGTCGGACCTAGCCCCTACAATGAGCAGTTCTTC. The encoded protein is CASSLLVGPSPYNEQFF.

The chain has TRBV5-1 and TRBJ2-5; D might be TRBD2 (6 bases). The V end was cut by 1 base, the J end by 1 base, with 17 bases between. CDR1 and CDR2 (germline): SGHRS, YFSETQ. This CDR3 spans 17 amino acids. The CDR3 DNA is TGCGCCAGCAGCTTGAGTGTAGCGGTCAATTTCCAAGAGACCCAGTACTTC. Translated, it gives CASSLSVAVNFQETQYF.

In its sample, this clone was seen many times. J is TRBJ1-5 and V is TRBV4-1, with 8 positions matching TRBD1. The CDR3 loop spans 15 amino acids. Germline values: CDR1 MGHRA, CDR2 YSYEKL. V lost 5 bases and J lost 3; bases outside the gene matches: 6. The CDR3 DNA follows: TGCGCCAGCAGCTCCTCGGACAGGGTCAATCAGCCCCAGCATTTT. This codes for CASSSSDRVNQPQHF.

This clone was picked up a small number of times. CDR3 nucleotide sequence: TGTGCCAGCAGCCTTGGGACAGGGGTGAGCACTGAAGCTTTCTTT. Protein product: CASSLGTGVSTEAFF. The genes are TRBV7-9 and TRBJ1-1; 10 nucleotides line up with TRBD1. CDR1 is SEHNR and CDR2 is FQNEAQ in the germline V gene (reference sequence). V gave up 5 bases and J gave up 4 bases; unmatched junction bases: 7. This CDR3 has 15 residues.

V usage is TRBV7-6 and J usage is TRBJ2-2; D is unclear. Germline V gene sequence: CDR1 SGHVS, CDR2 FNYEAQ. This CDR3 has 12 amino acids. With 2 bases removed from V and 11 bases from J, the gap between germline ends came to 9 bases. The CDR3 here is CASSLNRGELFF. DNA for the CDR3: TGTGCCAGCAGCTTAAATCGCGGAGAGCTGTTTTTT.

The chain combines TRBV29-1 with TRBJ2-1; 7 nucleotides align to TRBD2. This CDR3 has 16 residues. The trim removed 6 bases at V and 9 bases at J, leaving 20 bases unmatched. The germline CDR1 and CDR2 sequences are SQVTM and ANQGSEA. CDR3 DNA sequence: TGCAGCGTCGGTCGACCGGTGGGGGATCCTAGCGGTGAGCAGTTCTTC. It encodes CSVGRPVGDPSGEQFF.

The chain recombines TRBV6-6 with TRBJ1-3; possibly TRBD1 for D (5 bases). The V and J ends lost 6 bases and 0 bases respectively, with 12 bases between them. The CDR3 is made up of 15 amino acids. The germline V gene has CDR1 MNHNY and CDR2 SVGAGI (reference sequence). CDR3 protein: CASRDPGGSGNTIYF. The DNA of the CDR3 is TGTGCCAGCAGGGACCCGGGGGGCTCTGGAAACACCATATATTTT.

The chain uses TRBV27 and TRBJ2-7, with TRBD1 identical over 7 bases. The J segment lost 4 bases and the V segment lost 2 bases, leaving 5 bases of the junction unmatched. The CDR3 length is 14 residues. The germline V gene encodes CDR1 MNHEY and CDR2 SMNVEV (reference sequence). CDR3 DNA: TGTGCCAGCAGTTTAACCGGGACAGCATACGAGCAGTACTTC. It specifies CASSLTGTAYEQYF.